A selection of T cell receptor beta chains follows, all from one sample in a study of shared clonotypes between healthy human individuals. The assay was immunoSEQ multiplex PCR, and TCRdb's table has in-frame clones only and misses some. In the table there are roughly 810,000 clones, around 96% of which are singletons. Sequencing was carried out using naive CD8+ T cells sorted from blood. The receptors were gathered from a man aged 25-45 years in good health. Each CDR3 is given with its conserved first and last residue. The D gene is left open where the match is weak. Size is omitted from some rows. Given values are once, few, many or a class for expanded clones.

v_call: TRBV6-1; j_call: TRBJ2-1; clone_size: .; d_call: .; cdr3_aa: CASSASRGGADPYNEQFF; cdr3_nt: TGTGCCAGCAGTGCAAGCAGGGGGGGTGCGGATCCCTACAATGAGCAGTTCTTC
v_call: TRBV5-5; j_call: TRBJ2-7; clone_size: .; d_call: .; cdr3_aa: CASSLGRILEQYF; cdr3_nt: TGTGCCAGCAGCTTGGGGCGGATCTTAGAGCAGTACTTC
v_call: TRBV9; j_call: TRBJ2-1; clone_size: .; d_call: .; cdr3_aa: CASSASSIGSYNEQFF; cdr3_nt: TGTGCCAGCAGCGCAAGTTCGATCGGCTCCTACAATGAGCAGTTCTTC
v_call: TRBV12-5; j_call: TRBJ2-7; clone_size: .; d_call: TRBD2; cdr3_aa: CASAPGGTSQDEQYF; cdr3_nt: TGTGCTAGTGCTCCTGGGGGGACTAGCCAGGACGAGCAGTACTTC
v_call: TRBV7-2; j_call: TRBJ1-1; clone_size: .; d_call: .; cdr3_aa: CASSLKDARDTEAFF; cdr3_nt: TGTGCCAGCAGCTTAAAGGACGCTAGGGACACTGAAGCTTTCTTT
v_call: TRBV4-1; j_call: TRBJ2-7; clone_size: .; d_call: .; cdr3_aa: CASSHRQGGEQYF; cdr3_nt: TGCGCCAGCAGCCACAGACAGGGAGGCGAGCAGTACTTC
v_call: TRBV30; j_call: TRBJ2-7; clone_size: .; d_call: .; cdr3_aa: CAWSMITGEQYF; cdr3_nt: TGTGCCTGGAGTATGATAACAGGGGAGCAGTACTTC
v_call: TRBV28; j_call: TRBJ1-5; clone_size: .; d_call: .; cdr3_aa: CASSLRGGASRASQHF; cdr3_nt: TGTGCCAGCAGTTTGCGGGGTGGGGCCAGCAGGGCGTCCCAGCATTTT
v_call: TRBV4-1; j_call: TRBJ1-5; clone_size: .; d_call: .; cdr3_aa: CASSQVLVGNQPQHF; cdr3_nt: TGCGCCAGCAGCCAGGTGCTCGTTGGGAATCAGCCCCAGCATTTT
v_call: TRBV6-5; j_call: TRBJ2-2; clone_size: once; d_call: .; cdr3_aa: CASSLDRTNTGELFF; cdr3_nt: TGTGCCAGCAGCCTAGACAGAACGAACACCGGGGAGCTGTTTTTT
v_call: TRBV7-3; j_call: TRBJ2-1; clone_size: .; d_call: .; cdr3_aa: CASSYSGTGSYNEQFF; cdr3_nt: TGTGCCAGCAGCTATAGCGGGACAGGCTCCTACAATGAGCAGTTCTTC
v_call: TRBV10-3; j_call: TRBJ2-2; clone_size: .; d_call: .; cdr3_aa: CAISEDSYTGELFF; cdr3_nt: TGTGCCATCAGTGAGGACAGTTACACCGGGGAGCTGTTTTTT
v_call: TRBV15; j_call: TRBJ1-1; clone_size: .; d_call: .; cdr3_aa: CATSRPEYTEAFF; cdr3_nt: TGTGCCACCAGCAGACCAGAATACACTGAAGCTTTCTTT
v_call: TRBV7-9; j_call: TRBJ2-5; clone_size: .; d_call: TRBD2; cdr3_aa: CASSLARVGLADEETQYF; cdr3_nt: TGTGCCAGCAGCTTAGCGCGGGTCGGACTAGCGGATGAAGAGACCCAGTACTTC
v_call: TRBV9; j_call: TRBJ2-5; clone_size: once; d_call: TRBD2; cdr3_aa: CASSLTLLTSYAETQYF; cdr3_nt: TGTGCCAGCAGCCTCACCTTGTTGACTAGCTATGCGGAGACCCAGTACTTC
v_call: TRBV6-5; j_call: TRBJ2-1; clone_size: .; d_call: TRBD2; cdr3_aa: CASSSTSGYTNEQFF; cdr3_nt: TGTGCCAGCAGTTCGACTAGCGGATACACCAATGAGCAGTTCTTC
v_call: TRBV14; j_call: TRBJ2-2; clone_size: .; d_call: TRBD2; cdr3_aa: CASSQVVTSGDTGELFF; cdr3_nt: TGTGCCAGCAGCCAAGTGGTGACTAGCGGGGACACCGGGGAGCTGTTTTTT
v_call: TRBV6-6; j_call: TRBJ2-1; clone_size: .; d_call: TRBD1; cdr3_aa: CASSRTGGLENEQFF; cdr3_nt: TGTGCCAGCAGTAGGACAGGGGGTTTAGAGAATGAGCAGTTCTTC
v_call: TRBV7-9; j_call: TRBJ2-3; clone_size: .; d_call: .; cdr3_aa: CASSPTDTDTQYF; cdr3_nt: TGTGCCAGCAGCCCGACAGACACAGATACGCAGTATTTT
v_call: TRBV29-1; j_call: TRBJ2-1; clone_size: .; d_call: .; cdr3_aa: CSVEFTHRPNEQFF; cdr3_nt: TGCAGCGTTGAATTTACCCACCGTCCAAATGAGCAGTTCTTC
v_call: TRBV20-1; j_call: TRBJ2-3; clone_size: .; d_call: .; cdr3_aa: CSARGTDTQYF; cdr3_nt: TGCAGTGCTAGAGGTACAGATACGCAGTATTTT
v_call: TRBV25-1; j_call: TRBJ2-1; clone_size: .; d_call: TRBD2; cdr3_aa: CASRPGGTSYNEQFF; cdr3_nt: TGTGCCAGTAGACCGGGGGGGACCTCCTACAATGAGCAGTTCTTC
v_call: TRBV10-3; j_call: TRBJ2-5; clone_size: .; d_call: .; cdr3_aa: CAISESVLETQYF; cdr3_nt: TGTGCCATCAGTGAGTCTGTTTTGGAGACCCAGTACTTC
v_call: TRBV28; j_call: TRBJ1-2; clone_size: .; d_call: TRBD1; cdr3_aa: CASHRGRGRNGYTF; cdr3_nt: TGTGCCAGCCATCGCGGCAGGGGGCGCAATGGCTACACCTTC
v_call: TRBV19; j_call: TRBJ1-1; clone_size: .; d_call: .; cdr3_aa: CASSSPPAFF; cdr3_nt: TGTGCCAGTAGCAGCCCCCCAGCTTTCTTT
v_call: TRBV27; j_call: TRBJ2-7; clone_size: .; d_call: TRBD2; cdr3_aa: CASSLTSGYYEQYF; cdr3_nt: TGTGCCAGCAGTTTGACTAGCGGATACTACGAGCAGTACTTC
v_call: TRBV4-3; j_call: TRBJ2-1; clone_size: .; d_call: .; cdr3_aa: CASSPEGGGPYNEQFF; cdr3_nt: TGCGCCAGCAGCCCGGAGGGCGGGGGCCCCTACAATGAGCAGTTCTTC
v_call: TRBV19; j_call: TRBJ2-1; clone_size: .; d_call: TRBD2; cdr3_aa: CASSVRAGGNEQFF; cdr3_nt: TGTGCCAGTAGTGTTCGAGCGGGAGGCAATGAGCAGTTCTTC
v_call: TRBV18; j_call: TRBJ2-7; clone_size: .; d_call: TRBD1; cdr3_aa: CASSPGTASYEQYF; cdr3_nt: TGTGCCAGCTCACCCGGGACAGCCTCCTACGAGCAGTACTTC
v_call: TRBV13; j_call: TRBJ1-2; clone_size: .; d_call: .; cdr3_aa: CASSFRGPNYGYTF; cdr3_nt: TGTGCCAGCAGCTTCAGGGGACCTAACTATGGCTACACCTTC
v_call: TRBV10-3; j_call: TRBJ1-3; clone_size: .; d_call: .; cdr3_aa: CAISESTGRSGNTIYF; cdr3_nt: TGTGCCATCAGTGAGTCGACAGGCCGCTCTGGAAACACCATATATTTT
v_call: TRBV5-1; j_call: TRBJ2-3; clone_size: .; d_call: .; cdr3_aa: CASSLLPSGTDTQYF; cdr3_nt: TGCGCCAGCAGCTTGCTCCCTAGCGGCACAGATACGCAGTATTTT
v_call: TRBV13; j_call: TRBJ1-2; clone_size: .; d_call: .; cdr3_aa: CASSGPLLTF; cdr3_nt: TGTGCCAGCAGCGGCCCTCTCCTCACCTTC
v_call: TRBV29-1; j_call: TRBJ1-2; clone_size: .; d_call: .; cdr3_aa: CSVEGGQVYGYTF; cdr3_nt: TGCAGCGTTGAAGGGGGGCAGGTCTATGGCTACACCTTC
v_call: TRBV14; j_call: TRBJ1-1; clone_size: .; d_call: .; cdr3_aa: CASSQDRRGHKGAFF; cdr3_nt: TGTGCCAGCAGCCAAGACCGTCGTGGGCACAAAGGGGCTTTCTTT
v_call: TRBV4-1; j_call: TRBJ2-3; clone_size: .; d_call: .; cdr3_aa: CASSHHAPRGLGSGTDTQYF; cdr3_nt: TGCGCCAGCAGCCATCATGCTCCCCGGGGCCTGGGATCGGGGACAGATACGCAGTATTTT
v_call: TRBV27; j_call: TRBJ1-4; clone_size: .; d_call: .; cdr3_aa: CASSLGRGKKLFF; cdr3_nt: TGTGCCAGCAGCCTGGGGAGAGGGAAAAAACTGTTTTTT
v_call: TRBV14; j_call: TRBJ2-3; clone_size: .; d_call: .; cdr3_aa: CASSQVLGGALLDTQYF; cdr3_nt: TGTGCCAGCAGCCAAGTACTTGGGGGAGCTTTACTAGATACGCAGTATTTT
v_call: TRBV28; j_call: TRBJ2-7; clone_size: .; d_call: .; cdr3_aa: CASSWPLRGYEQYF; cdr3_nt: TGTGCCAGCAGTTGGCCCCTTAGGGGATACGAGCAGTACTTC
v_call: TRBV29-1; j_call: TRBJ1-2; clone_size: .; d_call: TRBD1; cdr3_aa: CSVGRDRSPHYGYTF; cdr3_nt: TGCAGCGTTGGCCGGGACAGGTCGCCTCACTATGGCTACACCTTC
v_call: TRBV6-1; j_call: TRBJ2-7; clone_size: .; d_call: .; cdr3_aa: CASSEFIFYEQYF; cdr3_nt: TGTGCCAGCAGTGAATTTATCTTCTACGAGCAGTACTTC
v_call: TRBV9; j_call: TRBJ2-1; clone_size: .; d_call: .; cdr3_aa: CASSGGPRAGGDEQFF; cdr3_nt: TGTGCCAGCAGCGGAGGACCCCGGGCCGGAGGGGATGAGCAGTTCTTC
v_call: TRBV7-8; j_call: TRBJ2-5; clone_size: .; d_call: TRBD2; cdr3_aa: CASSPRTSGETQYF; cdr3_nt: TGTGCCAGCAGCCCCCGGACTAGCGGAGAGACCCAGTACTTC
v_call: TRBV19; j_call: TRBJ2-7; clone_size: once; d_call: .; cdr3_aa: CASSPRDTTFYEQYF; cdr3_nt: TGTGCCAGTAGTCCCCGGGACACTACATTCTACGAGCAGTACTTC
v_call: TRBV7-9; j_call: TRBJ2-1; clone_size: .; d_call: .; cdr3_aa: CASSPSGTEGNEQFF; cdr3_nt: TGTGCCAGCAGCCCCTCCGGGACCGAAGGCAATGAGCAGTTCTTC
v_call: TRBV5-1; j_call: TRBJ2-1; clone_size: .; d_call: .; cdr3_aa: CASSGRQGALAGDFYEQFF; cdr3_nt: TGCGCCAGCAGCGGGCGACAGGGGGCTCTAGCGGGAGACTTCTATGAGCAGTTCTTC
v_call: TRBV6-5; j_call: TRBJ2-7; clone_size: .; d_call: .; cdr3_aa: CASSYSGGTYEQYF; cdr3_nt: TGTGCCAGCAGTTACTCCGGCGGAACCTACGAGCAGTACTTC
v_call: TRBV7-6; j_call: TRBJ2-7; clone_size: .; d_call: TRBD1; cdr3_aa: CASSRGTGPYEQYF; cdr3_nt: TGTGCCAGCAGCCGAGGGACAGGGCCCTACGAGCAGTACTTC
v_call: TRBV5-6; j_call: TRBJ2-7; clone_size: .; d_call: TRBD1; cdr3_aa: CASSGDRVYEQYF; cdr3_nt: TGTGCCAGCAGCGGGGACAGGGTCTACGAGCAGTACTTC
v_call: TRBV4-1; j_call: TRBJ1-2; clone_size: .; d_call: .; cdr3_aa: CASSQGTANYGYTF; cdr3_nt: TGCGCCAGCAGCCAAGGGACAGCGAACTATGGCTACACCTTC
v_call: TRBV27; j_call: TRBJ1-5; clone_size: .; d_call: .; cdr3_aa: CASSGQYSNQPQHF; cdr3_nt: TGTGCCAGCAGCGGACAGTATAGCAATCAGCCCCAGCATTTT